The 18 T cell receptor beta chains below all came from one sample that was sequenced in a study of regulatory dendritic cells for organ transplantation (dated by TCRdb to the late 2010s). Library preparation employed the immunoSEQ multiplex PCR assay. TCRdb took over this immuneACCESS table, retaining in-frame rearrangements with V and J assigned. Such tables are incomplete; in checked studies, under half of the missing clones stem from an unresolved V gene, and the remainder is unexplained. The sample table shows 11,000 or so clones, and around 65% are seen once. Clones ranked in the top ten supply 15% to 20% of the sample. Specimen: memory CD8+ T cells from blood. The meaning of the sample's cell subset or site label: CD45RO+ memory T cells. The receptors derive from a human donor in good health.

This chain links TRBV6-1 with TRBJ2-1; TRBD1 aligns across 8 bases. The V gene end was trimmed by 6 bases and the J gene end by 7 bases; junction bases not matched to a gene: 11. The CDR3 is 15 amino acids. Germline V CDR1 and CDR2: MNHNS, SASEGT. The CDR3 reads CASSSGTGRFNEQFF. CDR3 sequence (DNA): TGTGCCAGCAGCAGTGGGACAGGAAGGTTTAATGAGCAGTTCTTC.

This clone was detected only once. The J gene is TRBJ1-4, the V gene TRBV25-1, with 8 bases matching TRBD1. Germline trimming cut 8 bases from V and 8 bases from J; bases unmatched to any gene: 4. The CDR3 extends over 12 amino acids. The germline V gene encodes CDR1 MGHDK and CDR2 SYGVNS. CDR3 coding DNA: TGTGCCAGCCAACAGGGGGTGGAAAAACTGTTTTTT. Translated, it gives CASQQGVEKLFF.

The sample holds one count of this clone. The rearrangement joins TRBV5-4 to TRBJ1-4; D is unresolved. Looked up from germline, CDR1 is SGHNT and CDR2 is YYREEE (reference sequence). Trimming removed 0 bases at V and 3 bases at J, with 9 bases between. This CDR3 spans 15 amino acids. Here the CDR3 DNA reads TGTGCCAGCAGCTTGGACCTTGGGGCTAATGAAAAACTGTTTTTT. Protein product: CASSLDLGANEKLFF. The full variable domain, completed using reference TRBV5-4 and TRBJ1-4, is ETGVTQSPTHLIKTRGQQVTLRCSSQSGHNTVSWYQQALGQGPQFIFQYYREEENGRGNFPPRFSGLQFPNYSSELNVNALELDDSALYLCASSLDLGANEKLFFGSGTQLSVL.

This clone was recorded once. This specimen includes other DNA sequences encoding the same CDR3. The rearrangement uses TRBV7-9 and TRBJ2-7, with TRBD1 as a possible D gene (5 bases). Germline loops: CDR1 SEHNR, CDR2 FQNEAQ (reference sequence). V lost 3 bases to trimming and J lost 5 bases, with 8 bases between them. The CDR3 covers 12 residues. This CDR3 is CASSFDSDEQYF. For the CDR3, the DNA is TGTGCCAGCAGCTTCGACAGTGACGAGCAGTACTTC.

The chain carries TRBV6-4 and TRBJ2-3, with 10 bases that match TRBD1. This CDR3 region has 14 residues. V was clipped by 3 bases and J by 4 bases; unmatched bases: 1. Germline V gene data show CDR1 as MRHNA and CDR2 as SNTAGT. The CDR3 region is CASSEGTGADTQYF. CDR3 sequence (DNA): TGTGCCAGCAGTGAGGGGACAGGGGCAGATACGCAGTATTTT.

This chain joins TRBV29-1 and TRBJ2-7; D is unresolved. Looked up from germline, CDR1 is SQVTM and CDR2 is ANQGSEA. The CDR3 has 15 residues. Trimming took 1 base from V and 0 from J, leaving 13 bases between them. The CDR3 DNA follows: TGCAGCGTTGAAGGGAGAGGAATTAGCTCCTACGAGCAGTACTTC. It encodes CSVEGRGISSYEQYF.

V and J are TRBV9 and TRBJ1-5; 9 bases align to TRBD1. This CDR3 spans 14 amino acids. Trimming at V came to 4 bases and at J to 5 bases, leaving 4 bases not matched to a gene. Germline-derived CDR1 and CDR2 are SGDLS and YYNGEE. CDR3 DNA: TGTGCCAGCAGCCCAGGACAGGGGTATCAGCCCCAGCATTTT. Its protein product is CASSPGQGYQPQHF. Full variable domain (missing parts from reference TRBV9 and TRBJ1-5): DSGVTQTPKHLITATGQRVTLRCSPRSGDLSVYWYQQSLDQGLQFLIQYYNGEERAKGNILERFSAQQFPDLHSELNLSSLELGDSALYFCASSPGQGYQPQHFGDGTRLSIL.

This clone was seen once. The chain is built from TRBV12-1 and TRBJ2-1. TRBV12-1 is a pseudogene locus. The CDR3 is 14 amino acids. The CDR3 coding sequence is TGTGCCAGCAGCTCCCGGACGTCGTACAATGAGCAGTTCTTC. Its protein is CASSSRTSYNEQFF.

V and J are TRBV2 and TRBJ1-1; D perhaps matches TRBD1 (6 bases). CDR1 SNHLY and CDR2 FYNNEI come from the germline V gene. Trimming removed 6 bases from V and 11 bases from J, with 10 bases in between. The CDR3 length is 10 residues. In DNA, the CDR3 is TGTGCCAGCAGGGGAGGGGGTGCTTTCTTT. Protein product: CASRGGGAFF.

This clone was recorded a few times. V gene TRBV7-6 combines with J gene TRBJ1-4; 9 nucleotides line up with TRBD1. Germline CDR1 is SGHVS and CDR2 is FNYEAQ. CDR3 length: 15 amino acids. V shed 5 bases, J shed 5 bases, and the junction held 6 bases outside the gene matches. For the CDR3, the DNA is TGTGCCAGCAGCACCTTAGGACAGGGGAATGAAAAACTGTTTTTT. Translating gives CASSTLGQGNEKLFF.

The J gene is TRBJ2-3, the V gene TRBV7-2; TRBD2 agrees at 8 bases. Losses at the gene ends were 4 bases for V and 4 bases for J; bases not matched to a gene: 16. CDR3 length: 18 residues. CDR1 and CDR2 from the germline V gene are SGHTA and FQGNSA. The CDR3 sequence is CASSSYRGGGLPPDTQYF. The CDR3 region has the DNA TGTGCCAGCAGCTCCTACCGGGGGGGAGGGCTGCCGCCAGATACGCAGTATTTT.

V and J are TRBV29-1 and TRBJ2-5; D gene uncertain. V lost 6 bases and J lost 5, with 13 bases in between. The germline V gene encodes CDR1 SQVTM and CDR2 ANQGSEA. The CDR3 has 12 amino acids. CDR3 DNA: TGCAGCGTAGAGGATCGATTCGAGACCCAGTACTTC. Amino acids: CSVEDRFETQYF.

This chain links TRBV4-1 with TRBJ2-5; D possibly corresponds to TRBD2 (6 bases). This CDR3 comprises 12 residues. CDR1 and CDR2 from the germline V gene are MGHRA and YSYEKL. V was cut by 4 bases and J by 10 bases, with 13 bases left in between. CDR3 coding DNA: TGCGCCAGCAGCCCCCTGGAGGGTGACCAGTACTTC. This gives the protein CASSPLEGDQYF.

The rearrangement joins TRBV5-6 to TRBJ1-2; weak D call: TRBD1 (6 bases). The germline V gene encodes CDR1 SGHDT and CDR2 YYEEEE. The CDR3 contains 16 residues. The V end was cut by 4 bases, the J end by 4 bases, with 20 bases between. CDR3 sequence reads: CASSPLYDRNLYGYTF. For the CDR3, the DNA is TGTGCCAGCAGCCCTCTATACGACAGGAATCTCTATGGCTACACCTTC. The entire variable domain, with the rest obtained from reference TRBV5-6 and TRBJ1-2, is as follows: DAGVTQSPTHLIKTRGQQVTLRCSPKSGHDTVSWYQQALGQGPQFIFQYYEEEERQRGNFPDRFSGHQFPNYSSELNVNALLLGDSALYLCASSPLYDRNLYGYTFGSGTRLTVV.

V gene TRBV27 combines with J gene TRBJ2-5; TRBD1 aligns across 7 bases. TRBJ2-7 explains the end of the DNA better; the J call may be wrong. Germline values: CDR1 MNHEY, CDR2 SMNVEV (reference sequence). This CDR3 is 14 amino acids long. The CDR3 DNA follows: TGTGCCAGCAGCTGGCAGACAGGGCCCTACGAGCAGTACTTC. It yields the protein CASSWQTGPYEQYF.

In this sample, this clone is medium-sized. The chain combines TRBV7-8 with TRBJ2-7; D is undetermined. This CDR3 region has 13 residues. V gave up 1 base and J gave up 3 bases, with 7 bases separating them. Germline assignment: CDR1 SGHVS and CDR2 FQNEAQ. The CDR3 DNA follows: TGTGCCAGCAGCTTAGGTCCTCTCTACGAGCAGTACTTC. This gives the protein CASSLGPLYEQYF.

CDR3 nucleotide sequence: TGTGCCAGCAGTTTGACCGGGGCGACTGAAGCTTTCTTT. Its protein is CASSLTGATEAFF. This chain connects TRBV27 to TRBJ1-1; D is possibly TRBD1 (5 bases). The CDR3 loop spans 13 amino acids. CDR1 and CDR2 (germline): MNHEY, SMNVEV (reference sequence). V was clipped by 3 bases and J by 5 bases, with 10 bases between them.

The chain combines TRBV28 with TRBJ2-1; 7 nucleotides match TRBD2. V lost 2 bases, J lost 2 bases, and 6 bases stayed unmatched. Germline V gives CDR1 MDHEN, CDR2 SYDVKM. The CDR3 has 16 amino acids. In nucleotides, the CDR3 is TGTGCCAGCAGTTTAATTCCTAGCGGAGCCTACAATGAGCAGTTCTTC. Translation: CASSLIPSGAYNEQFF.